This record looks at one T cell receptor beta chain sequence and its context. CDR1 LGHDT and CDR2 YNNKEL come from the germline V gene (reference sequence). CDR3 length: 12 amino acids. The V end lost 5 bases, the J end lost 6 bases, and 10 bases lay between the germline ends. These data originate in a study of blood T cell repertoires in COVID-19. The wider study: Acute and convalescent COVID-19 specimens originated in the United States, Italy and Spain. T cells, B-cell-depleted T cells, or PBMCs provided the cDNA or gDNA that served as material.

In the original analysis: Reference gene primer amplification yielded estimated nucleated cell counts. Only in-frame clones appear in the TCRdb table, and some are missing; sequencing was by immunoSEQ multiplex PCR. The V and J calls and clone size are taken from that table; D and trimming were inferred from the DNA. The table lists about 86,000 clones, roughly three quarters of them singletons. This receptor was identified in a man aged 70 or older with acute or convalescent COVID-19. The specimen was peripheral blood. The chain couples TRBV3-1 (or the pseudogene TRBV3-2) to TRBJ1-2; maybe TRBD1 (5 bases). This CDR3 is CASSWGVNGYTF. Written as DNA, the CDR3 is TGTGCCAGCAGCTGGGGGGTTAATGGCTACACCTTC.